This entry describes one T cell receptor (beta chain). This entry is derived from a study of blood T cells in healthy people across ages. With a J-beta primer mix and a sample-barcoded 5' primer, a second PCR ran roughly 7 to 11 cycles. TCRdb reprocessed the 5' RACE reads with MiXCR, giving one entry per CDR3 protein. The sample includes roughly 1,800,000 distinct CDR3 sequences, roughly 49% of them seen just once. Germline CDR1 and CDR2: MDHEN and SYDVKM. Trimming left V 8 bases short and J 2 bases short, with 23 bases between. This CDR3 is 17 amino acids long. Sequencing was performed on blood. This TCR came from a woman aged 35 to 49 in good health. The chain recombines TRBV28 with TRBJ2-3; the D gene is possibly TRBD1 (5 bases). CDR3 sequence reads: CASPPSQGPQITDTQYF. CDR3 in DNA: TGTGCCAGCCCACCTTCCCAGGGCCCCCAGATCACAGATACGCAGTATTTT. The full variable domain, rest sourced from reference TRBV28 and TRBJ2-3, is DVKVTQSSRYLVKRTGEKVFLECVQDMDHENMFWYRQDPGLGLRLIYFSYDVKMKEKGDIPEGYSVSREKKERFSLILESASTNQTSMYLCASPPSQGPQITDTQYFGPGTRLTVL.